Given below is one T cell receptor beta chain in context. Patients all relapsed after autologous stem cell transplantation, and there was variation in brentuximab vedotin exposure. TCRdb's table, derived via immunoSEQ multiplex PCR, lists solely in-frame clones and lacks some. The sample holds about 63,000 clones; about 88% are singletons and the top ten take 5.4%. CDR3 length equals 15 residues. Per the germline V gene, CDR1 is SEHNR and CDR2 is FQNEAQ (reference sequence). This specimen belongs to a study of PD-1 blockade in classical Hodgkin lymphoma. Whole-study context: Patients were treated with nivolumab at 3 mg/kg, and this was given intravenously every 2 weeks.

This sequence was found in a human donor with classical Hodgkin lymphoma. The specimen comprised peripheral blood mononuclear cells (PBMCs), sampled before the second cycle of nivolumab. The V and J genes are TRBV7-9 and TRBJ1-2; tentative D call: TRBD1 (5 bases). CDR3 bases: TGTCCCCCCCAGGCTAGCGGGGACCAGTCCTATGGCTACACCTTC. Translation: CPPQASGDQSYGYTF. The complete variable domain, with remaining parts taken from reference TRBV7-9 and TRBJ1-2, reads DTGVSQNPRHKITKRGQNVTFRCDPISEHNRLYWYRQTLGQGPEFLTYFQNEAQLEKSRLLSDRFSAERPKGSFSTLEIQRTEQGDSAMYLCPPQASGDQSYGYTFGSGTRLTVV.